The entry below describes one T cell receptor (beta chain). A single count supports this clone. Its antigen is still unknown. One base away there is no much larger clone; base qualities are not given. Whole blood was collected in K2EDTA tubes by collaborating institutions according to the institutions' own protocols. For TCRbeta analysis, collaborators shipped samples as frozen whole blood, isolated PBMCs, or DNA extracted from either of those sample types. From cysteine to phenylalanine, the CDR3 is 15 amino acids long. Only CDR3 DNA is held: 45 bases, read in frame from base 1. V is clipped by 2 bases and J by 3 bases, and the sequence between their germline boundaries is 13 bases long. The germline V gene supplies CDR1 MDHEN and CDR2 SYDVKM. The data derive from a study of blood T cell repertoires in COVID-19 (dated by TCRdb to the early 2020s). Describing the broader study: Samples from collaborators originated in the United States, Italy and Spain and spanned both the acute and convalescent phases of COVID-19. The prospective study material was composed of cDNA or gDNA derived from T cells, B-cell-depleted T cells, or PBMCs. Subjects who had been exposed to COVID-19, were actively infected with it, or had recovered from it provided the deeply sampled blood TCRbeta repertoires that made up the dataset. The repertoires were released in a freely available public database intended as a resource for research on the immune response to SARS-CoV-2. Samples came from the ongoing ImmuneRACE study (first 160 participants) plus 1,254 subjects from 6 global collaborators. A de-identified subject ID, COVID-19 status, age in years and sex were almost always included in the sample metadata. HLA class I and class II types, where available, came from metadata supplied by the sample provider rather than from assay-based typing.

Results the study describes overall, beyond this receptor: The quantity of clinical and demographic metadata differed by source and by participant and was supplied without curation.

TCRbeta CDR3 regions were amplified from genomic DNA by means of the immunoSEQ Assay, a bias-controlled multiplex PCR. Processing in the source paper ran as follows. The number of nucleated cells in each sample was estimated from the amplification of reference gene primers within the assay. To quantify the absolute abundance of each unique TCRbeta CDR3 rearrangement, sequence reads were collapsed and filtered. Productive Simpson clonality was computed per sample as the square root of Simpson's diversity index over productive rearrangements. The immuneACCESS repertoire file appears here via TCRdb, limited to in-frame rearrangements. These files lack a portion of the clones; in checked studies, under half of the deficit traces to unresolved V genes, and the cause of the others is not known. V and J calls and clone size are copied from that table; D and trimming were computed from the DNA. The sample yields over 95,000 clones; 85% were counted once. The ten largest clones capture approximately 13% of the sample.

The TCR originated in a human donor in a cohort sampled during active COVID-19. Sample: peripheral blood. Here the chain combines TRBV28 and TRBJ1-2, with a weak D call of TRBD1 (5 bases match). CDR3 sequence: CASSLIGEEDYGYTF. The sequenced DNA is TGTGCCAGCAGTTTAATAGGGGAGGAAGACTATGGCTACACCTTC.